The clone carrying this TCR beta chain has ten or more counts. Its antigen remains unknown. TCRdb reprocessed the reads with MiXCR, giving one entry per CDR3 protein. The table has around 300,000 distinct CDR3 sequences, 8% to 10% seen once. This sample was taken from a study of T cell repertoires in cytomegalovirus infection. At the level of the study: Signatures in public TCR beta sequences pointed to both CMV infection and matching HLA type. The study, taken as a whole, reports: Adding up the frequency of public TCR beta families identified people who carried CMV plus the relevant HLA. HLA-C-restricted, CMV-specific TCR beta clonotypes were dominant ex vivo.

V dropped 4 bases and J dropped 9; count of bases not matched to a gene: 5. CDR1 SEHNR and CDR2 FQNEAQ come from the germline V gene (reference sequence). The CDR3 is made up of 15 amino acids. This chain uses TRBV7-9 with TRBJ2-1; 14 bases align to TRBD2. The sequencing sample was made of PBMCs. The TCR originated in a human donor in good health (CMV status not recorded). Some clones in this sample may be carry-over from other donors' samples. This CDR3 reads CASSSTSGGAPEQFF. The CDR3 nucleotides are TGTGCCAGCAGCTCGACTAGCGGGGGGGCCCCTGAGCAGTTCTTC.